Listed below are T cell receptor beta chains from one sample, sequenced in a study of blood T cell repertoires in COVID-19. Measured with immunoSEQ multiplex PCR; TCRdb has only the in-frame clones, and not every one. This table has approximately 670,000 clones, 85% to 90% appearing once. Sample: peripheral blood. These receptors all stem from a woman between 18 and 29 years old with acute or convalescent COVID-19. CDR3s include the opening cysteine and the closing phenylalanine or tryptophan. The D gene is left open where the match is weak. A row's size may be missing; if present it is once, few, many or a size class.

v_gene: TRBV4-1; j_gene: TRBJ2-1; d_gene: TRBD2; abundance: NA; CDR3nt: TGCGCCAGCAGCCGCTTAGGACTAGCCGACAATGAGCAGTTCTTC; CDR3aa: CASSRLGLADNEQFF
v_gene: TRBV28; j_gene: TRBJ2-1; d_gene: NA; abundance: NA; CDR3nt: TGTGCCAGCAGATCCTTCCCCTTCAATGAGCAGTTCTTC; CDR3aa: CASRSFPFNEQFF
v_gene: TRBV27; j_gene: TRBJ1-1; d_gene: NA; abundance: NA; CDR3nt: TGTGCCAGCAGTTTATCGGCAGGCCGGGAAACTGAAGCTTTCTTT; CDR3aa: CASSLSAGRETEAFF
v_gene: TRBV12-3/TRBV12-4; j_gene: TRBJ1-5; d_gene: NA; abundance: NA; CDR3nt: TGTGCCAGCACGATGGGGCTAGAGCAGCCCCAGCATTTT; CDR3aa: CASTMGLEQPQHF
v_gene: TRBV15; j_gene: TRBJ1-1; d_gene: NA; abundance: NA; CDR3nt: TGTGCCACCAGCAGTTGGGGGCAATTGGAGAGGAACACTGAAGCTTTCTTT; CDR3aa: CATSSWGQLERNTEAFF
v_gene: TRBV9; j_gene: TRBJ1-5; d_gene: NA; abundance: NA; CDR3nt: TGTGCCAGCAGCGTAGGCCCCTCGAGGCCCCAGCATTTT; CDR3aa: CASSVGPSRPQHF
v_gene: TRBV3-1/TRBV3-2; j_gene: TRBJ1-2; d_gene: NA; abundance: NA; CDR3nt: TGTGCCAGCAGCCAAGTGTCGAGCTATGGCTACACCTTC; CDR3aa: CASSQVSSYGYTF
v_gene: TRBV12-5; j_gene: TRBJ2-1; d_gene: TRBD1; abundance: once; CDR3nt: TGTGCTAGTGGTTTCGGACAGGGGGGTTACGATGAGCAGTTCTTC; CDR3aa: CASGFGQGGYDEQFF
v_gene: TRBV19; j_gene: TRBJ1-3; d_gene: NA; abundance: NA; CDR3nt: TGTGCCAGTAGTATCCAAACCCACTACTCTGGAAACACCATATATTTT; CDR3aa: CASSIQTHYSGNTIYF
v_gene: TRBV13; j_gene: TRBJ1-2; d_gene: NA; abundance: once; CDR3nt: TGTGCCAGCAGCTCCCCGGGACACATCTACTTCACCTTC; CDR3aa: CASSSPGHIYFTF
v_gene: TRBV5-1; j_gene: TRBJ1-5; d_gene: NA; abundance: NA; CDR3nt: TGCGCCAGCAGCTTGGCTTCTAGGTCTACCCATAGCAATCAGCCCCAGCATTTT; CDR3aa: CASSLASRSTHSNQPQHF
v_gene: TRBV5-1; j_gene: TRBJ1-2; d_gene: TRBD1; abundance: few; CDR3nt: TGCGCCAGCAGCCCGGACAGGGGCTATGGCTACACCTTC; CDR3aa: CASSPDRGYGYTF
v_gene: TRBV6-5; j_gene: TRBJ1-2; d_gene: NA; abundance: NA; CDR3nt: TGTGCCAGCAGTTACTCGAAACAGCCGGCCACCTTC; CDR3aa: CASSYSKQPATF
v_gene: TRBV29-1; j_gene: TRBJ1-2; d_gene: TRBD1; abundance: NA; CDR3nt: TGCAGCGTTGAAGATCCGGGACAGGGAAACTATGGCTACACCTTC; CDR3aa: CSVEDPGQGNYGYTF
v_gene: TRBV12-3/TRBV12-4; j_gene: TRBJ2-3; d_gene: NA; abundance: NA; CDR3nt: TGTGCCAGCTCCCAGGGCACAGATACGCAGTATTTT; CDR3aa: CASSQGTDTQYF
v_gene: TRBV3-1/TRBV3-2; j_gene: TRBJ2-1; d_gene: TRBD1; abundance: NA; CDR3nt: TGTGCCAGCAGCCAAGAAGACAGGGGGCAGCATGAGCAGTTCTTC; CDR3aa: CASSQEDRGQHEQFF
v_gene: TRBV18; j_gene: TRBJ1-4; d_gene: NA; abundance: NA; CDR3nt: TGTGCCAGCTCACCAATGGCGGGGCTCAATGAAAAACTGTTTTTT; CDR3aa: CASSPMAGLNEKLFF
v_gene: TRBV7-9; j_gene: TRBJ2-1; d_gene: NA; abundance: NA; CDR3nt: TGTGCCAGCAGCTTGCTAGCCGGGGATGAGCAGTTCTTC; CDR3aa: CASSLLAGDEQFF
v_gene: TRBV4-1; j_gene: TRBJ2-7; d_gene: TRBD1; abundance: NA; CDR3nt: TGCGCCAGCAGCCACGGGACAGGGACCCCCGAGCAGTACTTC; CDR3aa: CASSHGTGTPEQYF
v_gene: TRBV5-1; j_gene: TRBJ2-2; d_gene: TRBD1; abundance: NA; CDR3nt: TGCGCCAGCAGCTCGGGACAGGGGAGCACCGGGGAGCTGTTTTTT; CDR3aa: CASSSGQGSTGELFF
v_gene: TRBV19; j_gene: TRBJ2-3; d_gene: TRBD2; abundance: NA; CDR3nt: TGTGCCAGTAGTACCGGGGGGGGCACAGATACGCAGTATTTT; CDR3aa: CASSTGGGTDTQYF
v_gene: TRBV5-1; j_gene: TRBJ1-4; d_gene: TRBD1; abundance: NA; CDR3nt: TGCGCCAGCAGCCCGGGACAGACTAATGAAAAACTGTTTTTT; CDR3aa: CASSPGQTNEKLFF
v_gene: TRBV3-1/TRBV3-2; j_gene: TRBJ1-6; d_gene: NA; abundance: once; CDR3nt: TGTGCCAGCAGCCCAGATAGCTCCTATAATTCACCCCTCCACTTT; CDR3aa: CASSPDSSYNSPLHF
v_gene: TRBV5-4; j_gene: TRBJ1-1; d_gene: NA; abundance: NA; CDR3nt: TGTGCCAGCAGCCAACCCCGACAGCGGGAACGAGCTTTCTTT; CDR3aa: CASSQPRQRERAFF
v_gene: TRBV4-1; j_gene: TRBJ1-3; d_gene: NA; abundance: NA; CDR3nt: TGCGCCAGCAGCCAAGGCGGGATGTACTCTGGAAACACCATATATTTT; CDR3aa: CASSQGGMYSGNTIYF
v_gene: TRBV25-1; j_gene: TRBJ2-7; d_gene: NA; abundance: once; CDR3nt: TGTGCCAGCAGTCGTCAGGGATTTGGATACGAGCAGTACTTC; CDR3aa: CASSRQGFGYEQYF
v_gene: TRBV18; j_gene: TRBJ2-2; d_gene: NA; abundance: NA; CDR3nt: TGTGCCAGCTCTCTGGCCCAGGGCGGGGAGCTGTTTTTT; CDR3aa: CASSLAQGGELFF
v_gene: TRBV5-4; j_gene: TRBJ1-2; d_gene: NA; abundance: NA; CDR3nt: TGTGCCAGCAGCTTGAGGGGCAGGGAACGAGGCTACACCTTC; CDR3aa: CASSLRGRERGYTF
v_gene: TRBV5-1; j_gene: TRBJ2-3; d_gene: TRBD1; abundance: NA; CDR3nt: TGCGCCAGCAGCTTGGTACAGCGGACAGGGGTGAGGACAGATACGCAGTATTTT; CDR3aa: CASSLVQRTGVRTDTQYF
v_gene: TRBV19; j_gene: TRBJ1-2; d_gene: NA; abundance: NA; CDR3nt: TGTGCCAGTCGAGAGTCGGGAATAGTCTATGGCTACACCTTC; CDR3aa: CASRESGIVYGYTF
v_gene: TRBV14; j_gene: TRBJ1-1; d_gene: TRBD1; abundance: NA; CDR3nt: TGTGCCAGCAGCCCGGACAGGGTCTTTAATTTATGGACTGAAGCTTTCTTT; CDR3aa: CASSPDRVFNLWTEAFF
v_gene: TRBV2; j_gene: TRBJ1-3; d_gene: NA; abundance: NA; CDR3nt: TGTGCCAGCAGGCTTACGGGGTACACCATATATTTT; CDR3aa: CASRLTGYTIYF
v_gene: TRBV5-1; j_gene: TRBJ2-5; d_gene: NA; abundance: NA; CDR3nt: TGCGCCAGCAGCTTGGCAGGGGCGGGGACCCAGTACTTC; CDR3aa: CASSLAGAGTQYF